This T cell receptor beta chain emerged from a study of T cell repertoires in aging, cancer and after chemotherapy. At the level of the study: Repeat sampling of healthy donors over several months to years showed clear clonal overlap. Findings and limits, study-wide: Untreated cancer patients had significantly lower blood TCR diversity than age-matched healthy donors. Healthy donors lost TCR diversity with age mainly through richness, cancer patients through richness and evenness. Median generation probability rose over the chemotherapy interval in each cancer cohort, suggesting rebound thymic output.

Germline V gene lookup returns CDR1 MNHEY and CDR2 SVGAGI. This CDR3 has 11 amino acids. Peripheral blood genomic DNA, not sorted cells or RNA, was the template. A mixed TRB-A/B primer pool amplified rearranged TRB by multiplex touch-down PCR. MiXCR was run by TCRdb on the multiplex PCR reads, yielding one entry per CDR3 protein. This sample has thousands of distinct CDR3 sequences, with 35% found just once. Notes on this clonotype: The antigen is undetermined.

What was sequenced was blood. The receptor comes from a human donor in good health. The chain employs TRBV6-5 and TRBJ2-7; no definite D call. The CDR3 DNA is TGTGCTCCTCCCGTCTCCTACGAGCAGTACTTC. Translating it yields CAPPVSYEQYF.